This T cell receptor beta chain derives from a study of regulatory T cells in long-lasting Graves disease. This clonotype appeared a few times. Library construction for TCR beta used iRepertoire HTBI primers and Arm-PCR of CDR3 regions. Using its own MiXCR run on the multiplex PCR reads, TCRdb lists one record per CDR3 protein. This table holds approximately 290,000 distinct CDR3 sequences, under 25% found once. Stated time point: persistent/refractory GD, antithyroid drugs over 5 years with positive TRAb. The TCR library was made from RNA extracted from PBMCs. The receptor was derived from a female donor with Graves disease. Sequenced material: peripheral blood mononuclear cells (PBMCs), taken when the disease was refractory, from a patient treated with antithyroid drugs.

CDR3 sequence reads: CAISEGLATNNEQFF. In DNA form, the CDR3 reads TGTGCCATCAGTGAAGGGCTAGCGACTAACAATGAGCAGTTCTTC. This rearrangement joins TRBV10-3 to TRBJ2-1; D may be TRBD2 (6 bases). Germline CDR1 ENHRY, CDR2 SYGVKD. This CDR3 has 15 residues. V dropped 3 bases and J dropped 5 bases, with 14 bases sitting between them.